This passage covers 19 T cell receptor beta chains from one sample sequenced in a study of CD8+ T cells in alopecia areata. Extraction of RNA preceded its reverse transcription into cDNA, which served as the sequencing template. Clones were sequenced by immunoSEQ multiplex PCR, and TCRdb holds only the in-frame ones, with some missing. The sample yields about 110,000 clones, around 55% seen once. Sequences were obtained from CD8+ T cells sorted from blood. These receptors all come from a human donor in good health.

The chain couples TRBV19 to TRBJ2-7, with TRBD2 matching over 10 bases. Trimming took 5 bases from V and 3 from J; bases not matched to a gene: 10. The CDR3 contains 16 residues. From germline, CDR1 is LNHDA and CDR2 SQIVND (reference sequence). The CDR3 sequence is CASSPALAGANYEQYF. In DNA form, the CDR3 reads TGTGCCAGTAGTCCTGCCCTAGCGGGGGCCAACTACGAGCAGTACTTC.

The CDR3 is CASSVGAGAYNEQFF. The CDR3, as DNA: TGTGCCAGCAGCGTAGGGGCGGGGGCGTACAATGAGCAGTTCTTC. V and J are TRBV9 and TRBJ2-1; possible D gene TRBD2, 7 bases. V was trimmed by 0 bases and J by 4 bases, leaving 11 bases between them. Looked up from germline, CDR1 is SGDLS and CDR2 is YYNGEE. The CDR3 has 15 amino acids.

This sequence joins TRBV13 and TRBJ1-1, with 7 positions matching TRBD1. The V gene's germline CDR1 is PRHDT and CDR2 FYEKMQ (reference sequence). The V gene end was trimmed by 5 bases and the J gene end by 8 bases; junction bases not matched to a gene: 11. This CDR3 region has 14 residues. The CDR3, as DNA: TGTGCCAGCAGCCTAAACCGGGACAGACGAGAAGCTTTCTTT. Translating gives CASSLNRDRREAFF.

This sequence joins TRBV28 and TRBJ1-1; 9 bases map to TRBD1. Germline CDR1 MDHEN, CDR2 SYDVKM. The ends lost 11 bases at V and 7 bases at J; junction bases unmatched: 5. This CDR3 is 11 amino acids long. The chain's CDR3 is CACGQGIEAFF. CDR3 in DNA: TGTGCCTGCGGACAGGGGATTGAAGCTTTCTTT.

The CDR3 DNA reads TGCGCCAGCAGCTTGGTGGGGTCGGGGGAGACCCAGTACTTC. Protein sequence: CASSLVGSGETQYF. The genes are TRBV5-1 and TRBJ2-5; D might be TRBD2 (5 bases). Germline values: CDR1 SGHRS, CDR2 YFSETQ. Trimming took off 0 bases at V and 5 bases at J, with 11 bases between the two ends. The CDR3 contains 14 residues.

Only a few counts were recorded for this clone. V is TRBV5-1 and J is TRBJ1-2; perhaps TRBD1 as D (5 bases). The CDR3 spans 14 residues. Germline CDR1 reads SGHRS; CDR2 reads YFSETQ. V lost 4 bases and J lost 8, with 18 bases in between. CDR3 amino acids: CASSHFGTAWGYTF. The CDR3 DNA is TGCGCCAGCAGCCATTTCGGGACGGCTTGGGGCTACACCTTC.

The gene calls are TRBV4-1 and TRBJ1-5; no clear D. V was trimmed by 3 bases and J by 5 bases, leaving 8 bases between them. The CDR3 extends over 13 amino acids. Germline V gene data show CDR1 as MGHRA and CDR2 as YSYEKL. In DNA, the CDR3 is TGCGCCAGCAGCCACCGTCCCCATCAGCCCCAGCATTTT. This encodes CASSHRPHQPQHF.

The chain links TRBV7-9 to TRBJ2-1, with a possible D match to TRBD1 (6 bases). Trimming removed 4 bases at V and 7 bases at J, with 11 bases between. Germline-derived CDR1 and CDR2 are SEHNR and FQNEAQ (reference sequence). The CDR3 spans 13 residues. CDR3 DNA sequence: TGTGCCAGCAGCTACGACCAGGGGAATGAGCAGTTCTTC. Its translation is CASSYDQGNEQFF.

This chain uses TRBV7-9 with TRBJ2-3; D is possibly TRBD1 or TRBD2 (6 bases each). CDR1 is SEHNR and CDR2 is FQNEAQ in the germline V gene (reference sequence). The CDR3 runs 15 residues. Trimming took 1 base from V and 2 from J, leaving 10 bases between them. CDR3 bases: TGTGCCAGCAGCTTAGGGGGGGCAAACACAGATACGCAGTATTTT. This translates into CASSLGGANTDTQYF.

CDR3 sequence: CASWRGGQETQYF. The CDR3 DNA reads as TGTGCCTCCTGGCGGGGGGGCCAAGAGACCCAGTACTTC. The chain combines TRBV6-5 with TRBJ2-5, with 9 bases identical to TRBD2. Germline values: CDR1 MNHEY, CDR2 SVGAGI. This CDR3 spans 13 amino acids. Trimming at V came to 11 bases and at J to 1 base, leaving 5 bases not matched to a gene.

V and J are TRBV27 and TRBJ2-7; 11 bases are shared with TRBD2. Germline CDR1 reads MNHEY; CDR2 reads SMNVEV (reference sequence). The CDR3 consists of 14 residues. V trimming: 7 bases; J trimming: 5 bases; junction bases outside the gene matches: 7. The CDR3 DNA reads TGTGCCAGCACTCAGGGACTAGCGGTGAACGAGCAGTACTTC. Protein sequence: CASTQGLAVNEQYF.

V is TRBV13 and J is TRBJ1-5; tentatively, D is TRBD1 (6 bases). This CDR3 region has 17 residues. CDR1 and CDR2 (germline): PRHDT, FYEKMQ (reference sequence). V lost 2 bases, J lost 2 bases, and 16 bases lay in between. DNA for the CDR3: TGTGCCAGCAGCTTAACCCTCGGGGGCGCCGGCAATCAGCCCCAGCATTTT. It encodes CASSLTLGGAGNQPQHF.

The genes are TRBV7-3 and TRBJ1-6; 8 bases match TRBD1. Trimming at V came to 0 bases and at J to 9 bases, leaving 4 bases not matched to a gene. Germline lookup yields CDR1 SGHTA and CDR2 FQGTGA. The CDR3 spans 15 residues. CDR3 residues: CASSLTSGGGSPLHF. Written as DNA, the CDR3 is TGTGCCAGCAGCTTAACGTCAGGGGGCGGTTCACCCCTCCACTTT. The complete variable domain, with remaining parts taken from reference TRBV7-3 and TRBJ1-6, reads GAGVSQTPSNKVTEKGKYVELRCDPISGHTALYWYRQSLGQGPEFLIYFQGTGAADDSGLPNDRFFAVRPEGSVSTLKIQRTERGDSAVYLCASSLTSGGGSPLHFGNGTRLTVT.

The genes are TRBV29-1 and TRBJ2-1; TRBD2 is a possible D gene (5 bases). The CDR3 spans 13 residues. Trimming took off 2 bases at V and 9 bases at J, with 14 bases between the two ends. Germline assignment: CDR1 SQVTM and CDR2 ANQGSEA. The CDR3 DNA follows: TGCAGCGTTGAACAAACTAGTCCCGGTGAGCAGTTCTTC. Translated: CSVEQTSPGEQFF.

This chain connects TRBV15 to TRBJ1-2; perhaps TRBD1 as D (6 bases). Germline loops: CDR1 LNHNV, CDR2 YYDKDF (reference sequence). This CDR3 has 15 residues. Trimming took off 5 bases at V and 3 bases at J, with 16 bases between the two ends. The CDR3 DNA follows: TGTGCCACCAGCGACTATACAGGGTGGTACTATGGCTACACCTTC. It codes for CATSDYTGWYYGYTF.

This clone was counted only a few times. The rearrangement joins TRBV28 to TRBJ2-7, with D perhaps given as TRBD1 or TRBD2 (6 bases each). V lost 5 bases and J 7 bases, leaving 21 bases between the germline ends. There are 15 residues in the CDR3. CDR1 is MDHEN, CDR2 SYDVKM, per germline. CDR3 nucleotide sequence: TGTGCCAGCAGTCCCTCGGGGGCCCTAATGTTAGAGCAGTACTTC. Its translation: CASSPSGALMLEQYF.

This chain connects TRBV23-1 to TRBJ1-3, with D possibly matching TRBD1 (5 bases). TRBV23-1 is filed as an ORF, its function uncertain. Trimming took 6 bases from V and 8 from J, leaving 11 bases between them. The CDR3 covers 12 residues. CDR3: CASSLGGDTIYF. As DNA, the CDR3 is TGCGCCAGCAGCCTGGGGGGAGACACCATATATTTT.

The V and J genes are TRBV4-3 and TRBJ1-1; D is possibly TRBD1 (5 bases). The V gene's germline CDR1 is LGHNA and CDR2 YSLEER. The germline V and J ends were trimmed by 0 bases and 0 bases, with 11 bases remaining between them. This CDR3 contains 16 residues. DNA of the CDR3: TGCGCCAGCAGCCAAGAATTTGGGGGGATGAACACTGAAGCTTTCTTT. Translated, it gives CASSQEFGGMNTEAFF.

V gene TRBV28 combines with J gene TRBJ1-1; D is possibly TRBD1 (5 bases). CDR3 length: 11 amino acids. CDR1 MDHEN and CDR2 SYDVKM come from the germline V gene. Between the trimmed V and J ends, which lost 6 bases and 4 bases, there was a span of 6 bases. The CDR3 DNA reads TGTGCCAGCAGAAGGGGCACTGAAGCTTTCTTT. This codes for CASRRGTEAFF.